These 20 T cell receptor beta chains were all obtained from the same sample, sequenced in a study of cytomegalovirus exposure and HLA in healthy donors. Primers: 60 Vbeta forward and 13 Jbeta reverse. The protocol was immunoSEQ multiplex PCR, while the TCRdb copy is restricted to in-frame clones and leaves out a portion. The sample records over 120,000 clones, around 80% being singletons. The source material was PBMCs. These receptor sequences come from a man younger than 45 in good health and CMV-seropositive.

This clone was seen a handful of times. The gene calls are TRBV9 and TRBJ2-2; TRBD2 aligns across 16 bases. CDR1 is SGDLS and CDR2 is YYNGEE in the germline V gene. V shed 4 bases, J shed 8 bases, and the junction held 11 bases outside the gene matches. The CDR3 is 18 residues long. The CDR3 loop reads CASSSPPGLAGGWGELFF. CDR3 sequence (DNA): TGTGCCAGCAGCTCCCCCCCGGGACTAGCGGGAGGGTGGGGGGAGCTGTTTTTT.

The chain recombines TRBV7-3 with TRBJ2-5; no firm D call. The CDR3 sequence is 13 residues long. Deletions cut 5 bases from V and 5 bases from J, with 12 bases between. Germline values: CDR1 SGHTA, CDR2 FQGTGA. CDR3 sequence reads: CASSPARSETQYF. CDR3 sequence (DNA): TGTGCCAGCAGCCCGGCGAGGTCGGAGACCCAGTACTTC.

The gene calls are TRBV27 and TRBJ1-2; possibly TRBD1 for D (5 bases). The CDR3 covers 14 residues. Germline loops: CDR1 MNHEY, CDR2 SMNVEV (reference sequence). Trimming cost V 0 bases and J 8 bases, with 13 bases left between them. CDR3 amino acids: CASSLSGRVWGYTF. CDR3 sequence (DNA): TGTGCCAGCAGTTTATCCGGCAGGGTGTGGGGCTACACCTTC.

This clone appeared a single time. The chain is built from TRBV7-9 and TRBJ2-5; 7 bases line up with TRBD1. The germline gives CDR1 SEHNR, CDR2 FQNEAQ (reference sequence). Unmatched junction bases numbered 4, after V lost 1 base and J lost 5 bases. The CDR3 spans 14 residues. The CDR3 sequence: CASSLEGALETQYF. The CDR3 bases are TGTGCCAGCAGCTTAGAGGGGGCCTTGGAGACCCAGTACTTC.

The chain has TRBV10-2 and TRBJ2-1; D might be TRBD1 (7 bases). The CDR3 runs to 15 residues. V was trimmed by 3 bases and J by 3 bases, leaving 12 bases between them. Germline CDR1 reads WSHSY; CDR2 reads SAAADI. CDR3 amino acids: CASSDYRGGYNEQFF. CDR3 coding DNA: TGCGCCAGCAGTGACTACAGGGGAGGCTACAATGAGCAGTTCTTC.

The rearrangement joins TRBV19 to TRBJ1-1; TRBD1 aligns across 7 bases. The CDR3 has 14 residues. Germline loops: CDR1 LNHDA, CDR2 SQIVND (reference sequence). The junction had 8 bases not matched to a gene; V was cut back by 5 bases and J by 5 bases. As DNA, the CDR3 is TGTGCCAGTAGTTCTAGGACAGGTGGGACTGAAGCTTTCTTT. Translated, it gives CASSSRTGGTEAFF.

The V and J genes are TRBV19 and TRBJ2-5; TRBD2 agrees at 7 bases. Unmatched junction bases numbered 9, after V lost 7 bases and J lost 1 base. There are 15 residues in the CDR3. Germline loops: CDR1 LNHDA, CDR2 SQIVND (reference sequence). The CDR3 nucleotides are TGTGCCAGTAAAGGGAGGGAAGGTCCCCAAGAGACCCAGTACTTC. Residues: CASKGREGPQETQYF.

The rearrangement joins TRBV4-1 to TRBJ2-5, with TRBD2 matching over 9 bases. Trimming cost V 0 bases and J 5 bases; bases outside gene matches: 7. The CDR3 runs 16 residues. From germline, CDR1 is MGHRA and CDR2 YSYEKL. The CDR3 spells CASSQEGAGGLETQYF. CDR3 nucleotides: TGCGCCAGCAGCCAAGAGGGGGCGGGGGGGCTGGAGACCCAGTACTTC.

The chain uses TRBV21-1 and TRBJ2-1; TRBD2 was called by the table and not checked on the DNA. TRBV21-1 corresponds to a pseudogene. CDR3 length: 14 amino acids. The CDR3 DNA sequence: TGTGCCAGCAAGGAGCGGGAGGGGCACAATGAGCAGTTCTTC. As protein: CASKEREGHNEQFF.

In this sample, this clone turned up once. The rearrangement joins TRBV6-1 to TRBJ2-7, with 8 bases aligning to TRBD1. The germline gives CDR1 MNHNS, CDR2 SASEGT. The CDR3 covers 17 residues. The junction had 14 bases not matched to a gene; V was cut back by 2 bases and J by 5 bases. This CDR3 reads CASSELPTWTGRNEQYF. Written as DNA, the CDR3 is TGTGCCAGCAGTGAACTCCCGACCTGGACAGGGCGGAACGAGCAGTACTTC.

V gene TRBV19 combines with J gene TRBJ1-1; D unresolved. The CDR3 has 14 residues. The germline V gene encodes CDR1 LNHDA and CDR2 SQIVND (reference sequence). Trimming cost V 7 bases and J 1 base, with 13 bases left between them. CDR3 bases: TGTGCCAGTAAGGATAGGGAGCGGAACACTGAAGCTTTCTTT. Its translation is CASKDRERNTEAFF.

The CDR3 here is CASSPPGSPDTQYF. CDR3 bases: TGTGCCAGCTCACCACCCGGGTCCCCAGATACGCAGTATTTT. The chain has TRBV18 and TRBJ2-3, with D hard to call. The CDR3 runs to 14 residues. From germline, CDR1 is KGHSH and CDR2 LQKENI. Trimming took off 0 bases at V and 4 bases at J, with 8 bases between the two ends.

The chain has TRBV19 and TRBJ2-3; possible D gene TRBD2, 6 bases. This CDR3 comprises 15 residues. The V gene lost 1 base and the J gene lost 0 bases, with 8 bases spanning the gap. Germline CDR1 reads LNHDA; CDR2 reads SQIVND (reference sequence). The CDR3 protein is CASSIVRGSTDTQYF. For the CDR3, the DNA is TGTGCCAGTAGTATAGTGCGGGGAAGCACAGATACGCAGTATTTT.

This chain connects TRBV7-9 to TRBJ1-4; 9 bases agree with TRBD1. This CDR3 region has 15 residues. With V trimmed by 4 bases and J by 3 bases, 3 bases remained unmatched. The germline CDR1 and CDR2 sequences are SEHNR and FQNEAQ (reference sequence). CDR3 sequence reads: CASSSRQGANEKLFF. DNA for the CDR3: TGTGCCAGCAGCTCCCGACAGGGGGCTAATGAAAAACTGTTTTTT.

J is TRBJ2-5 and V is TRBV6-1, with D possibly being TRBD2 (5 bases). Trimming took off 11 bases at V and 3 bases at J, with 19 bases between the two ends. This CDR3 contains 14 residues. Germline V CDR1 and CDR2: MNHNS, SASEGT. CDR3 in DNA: TGTGCCTCCTCAATTCCCGGGAACGAAGAGACCCAGTACTTC. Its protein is CASSIPGNEETQYF.

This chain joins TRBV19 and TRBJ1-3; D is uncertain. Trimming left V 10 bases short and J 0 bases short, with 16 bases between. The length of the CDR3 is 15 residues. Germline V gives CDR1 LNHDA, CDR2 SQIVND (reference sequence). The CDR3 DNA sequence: TGTGCCACCCACCCGCAGGCTATCTCTGGAAACACCATATATTTT. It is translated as CATHPQAISGNTIYF. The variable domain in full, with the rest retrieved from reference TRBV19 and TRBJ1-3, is DGGITQSPKYLFRKEGQNVTLSCEQNLNHDAMYWYRQDPGQGLRLIYYSQIVNDFQKGDIAEGYSVSREKKESFPLTVTSAQKNPTAFYLCATHPQAISGNTIYFGEGSWLTVV.

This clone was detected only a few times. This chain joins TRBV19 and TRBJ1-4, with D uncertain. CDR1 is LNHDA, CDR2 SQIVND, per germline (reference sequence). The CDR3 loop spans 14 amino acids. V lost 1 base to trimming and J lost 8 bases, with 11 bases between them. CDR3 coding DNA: TGTGCCAGTAGTATAGCTCAGGTTTCCGAAAAACTGTTTTTT. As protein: CASSIAQVSEKLFF.

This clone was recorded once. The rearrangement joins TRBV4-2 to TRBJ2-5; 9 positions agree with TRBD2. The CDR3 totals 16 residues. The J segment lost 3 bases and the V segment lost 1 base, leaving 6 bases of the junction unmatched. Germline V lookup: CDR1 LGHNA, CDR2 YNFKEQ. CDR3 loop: CASSQGTAGGEETQYF. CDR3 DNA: TGTGCCAGCAGCCAAGGAACGGCGGGAGGGGAAGAGACCCAGTACTTC.

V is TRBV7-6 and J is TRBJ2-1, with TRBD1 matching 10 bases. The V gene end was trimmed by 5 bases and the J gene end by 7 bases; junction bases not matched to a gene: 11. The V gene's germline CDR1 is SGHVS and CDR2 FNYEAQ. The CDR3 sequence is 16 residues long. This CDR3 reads CASSNLKGQGVNEQFF. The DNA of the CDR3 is TGTGCCAGCAGCAACTTAAAAGGACAGGGGGTGAATGAGCAGTTCTTC.

The DNA of the CDR3 is TGTGCCAGCAGCAAAGCGGGGGCAGCAAGGGCTCCTAACTATGGCTACACCTTC. As protein: CASSKAGAARAPNYGYTF. The chain joins TRBV21-1 to TRBJ1-2; no check of the table's D call, TRBD1, against the DNA was made. TRBV21-1 is deemed a pseudogene. The CDR3 is made up of 18 amino acids.